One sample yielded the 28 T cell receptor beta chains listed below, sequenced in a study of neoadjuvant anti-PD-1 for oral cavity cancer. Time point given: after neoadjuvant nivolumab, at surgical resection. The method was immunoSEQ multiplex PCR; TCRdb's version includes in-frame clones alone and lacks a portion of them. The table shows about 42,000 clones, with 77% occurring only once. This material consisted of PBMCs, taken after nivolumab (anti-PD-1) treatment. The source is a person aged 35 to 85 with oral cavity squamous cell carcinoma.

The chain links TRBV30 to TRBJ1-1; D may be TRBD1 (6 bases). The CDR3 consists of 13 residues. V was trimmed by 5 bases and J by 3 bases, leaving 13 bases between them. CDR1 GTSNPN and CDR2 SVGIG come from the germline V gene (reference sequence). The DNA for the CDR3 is TGTGCCTGGGTATGGGGGGGCGACACTGAAGCTTTCTTT. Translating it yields CAWVWGGDTEAFF.

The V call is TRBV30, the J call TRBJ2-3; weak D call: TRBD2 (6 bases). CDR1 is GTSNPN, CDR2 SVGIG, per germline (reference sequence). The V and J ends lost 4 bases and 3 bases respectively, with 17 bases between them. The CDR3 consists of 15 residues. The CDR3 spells CAWNNRGKGTDTQYF. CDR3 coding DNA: TGTGCCTGGAATAACCGCGGGAAAGGGACAGATACGCAGTATTTT.

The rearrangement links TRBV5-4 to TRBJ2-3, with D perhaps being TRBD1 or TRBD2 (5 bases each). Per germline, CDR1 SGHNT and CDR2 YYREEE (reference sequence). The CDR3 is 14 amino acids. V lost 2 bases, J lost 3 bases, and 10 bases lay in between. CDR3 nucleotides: TGTGCCAGCAGCTTCGGGACGAGGACAGATACGCAGTATTTT. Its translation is CASSFGTRTDTQYF.

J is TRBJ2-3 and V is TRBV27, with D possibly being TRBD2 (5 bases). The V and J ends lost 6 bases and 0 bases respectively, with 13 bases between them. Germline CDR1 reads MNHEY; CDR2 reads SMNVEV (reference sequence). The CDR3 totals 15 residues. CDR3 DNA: TGTGCCAGCAGAGGAGCGCGGAGGAGCACAGATACGCAGTATTTT. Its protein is CASRGARRSTDTQYF.

The CDR3 region is CASRFQGALNGYTF. In nucleotides, the CDR3 is TGTGCCAGCAGGTTCCAGGGGGCGCTGAATGGCTACACCTTC. This chain joins TRBV6-1 and TRBJ1-2, with TRBD1 matching over 8 bases. With V trimmed by 6 bases and J by 6 bases, 9 bases remained unmatched. The V gene's germline CDR1 is MNHNS and CDR2 SASEGT. CDR3 length equals 14 residues.

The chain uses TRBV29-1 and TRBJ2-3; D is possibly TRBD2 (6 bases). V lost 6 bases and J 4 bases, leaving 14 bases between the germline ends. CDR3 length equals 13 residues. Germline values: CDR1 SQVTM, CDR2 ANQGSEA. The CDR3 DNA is TGCAGCGTGGCGGGACTCAGCGCAGATACGCAGTATTTT. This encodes CSVAGLSADTQYF.

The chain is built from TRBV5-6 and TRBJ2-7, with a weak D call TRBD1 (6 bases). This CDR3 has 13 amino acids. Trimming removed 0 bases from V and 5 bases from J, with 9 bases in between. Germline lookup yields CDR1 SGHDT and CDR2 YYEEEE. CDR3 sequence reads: CASSLGTGHEQYF. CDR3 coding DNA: TGTGCCAGCAGCTTGGGTACAGGGCACGAGCAGTACTTC.

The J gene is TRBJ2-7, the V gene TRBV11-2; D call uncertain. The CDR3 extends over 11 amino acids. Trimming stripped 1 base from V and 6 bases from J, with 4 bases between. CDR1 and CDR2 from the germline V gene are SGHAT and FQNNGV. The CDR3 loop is CASSLVVEQYF. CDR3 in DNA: TGTGCCAGCAGCTTAGTGGTCGAGCAGTACTTC.

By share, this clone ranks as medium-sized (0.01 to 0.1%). The CDR3, as DNA: TGTGCCAGCAGCCAAGATAGTTGGACGGTCTATGGCTACACCTTC. Residues: CASSQDSWTVYGYTF. J is TRBJ1-2 and V is TRBV4-2; D is uncertain. Germline CDR1 reads LGHNA; CDR2 reads YNFKEQ. CDR3 size: 15 residues. V was trimmed by 0 bases and J by 4 bases, leaving 12 bases between them.

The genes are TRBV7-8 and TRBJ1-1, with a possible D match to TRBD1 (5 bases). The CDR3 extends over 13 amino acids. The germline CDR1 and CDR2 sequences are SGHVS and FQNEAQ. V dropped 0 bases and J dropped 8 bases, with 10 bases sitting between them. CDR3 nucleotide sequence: TGTGCCAGCAGCTTAGCGCGGAGGACAGAAGCTTTCTTT. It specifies CASSLARRTEAFF.

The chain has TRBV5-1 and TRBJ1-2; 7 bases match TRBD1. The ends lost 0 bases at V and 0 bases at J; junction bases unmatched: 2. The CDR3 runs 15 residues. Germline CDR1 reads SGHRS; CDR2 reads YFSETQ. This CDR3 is CASSLGTGANYGYTF. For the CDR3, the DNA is TGCGCCAGCAGCTTGGGGACAGGAGCTAACTATGGCTACACCTTC.

CDR3 sequence reads: CASSQTFWGSNEQFF. As DNA, the CDR3 is TGTGCCAGCAGCCAAACCTTCTGGGGGTCCAATGAGCAGTTCTTC. V usage is TRBV6-5 and J usage is TRBJ2-1; D is perhaps TRBD1 or TRBD2 (5 bases each). Germline V gene sequence: CDR1 MNHEY, CDR2 SVGAGI. Trimming shortened V by 6 bases and J by 6 bases, and 18 bases separated the two germline ends. The CDR3 is made up of 15 amino acids.

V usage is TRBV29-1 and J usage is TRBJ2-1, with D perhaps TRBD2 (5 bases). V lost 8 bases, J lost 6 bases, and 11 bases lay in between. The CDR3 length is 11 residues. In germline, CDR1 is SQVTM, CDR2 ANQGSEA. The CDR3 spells CSLYGGNEQFF. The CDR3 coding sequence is TGCAGCCTATATGGAGGCAATGAGCAGTTCTTC.

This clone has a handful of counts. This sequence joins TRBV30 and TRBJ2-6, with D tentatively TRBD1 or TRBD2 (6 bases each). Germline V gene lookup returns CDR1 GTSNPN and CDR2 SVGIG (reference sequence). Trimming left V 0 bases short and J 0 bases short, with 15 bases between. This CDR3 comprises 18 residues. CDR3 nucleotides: TGTGCCTGGAGTGTAAGCGGGCAGGGGACCTCTGGGGCCAACGTCCTGACTTTC. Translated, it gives CAWSVSGQGTSGANVLTF.

The CDR3 sequence is CASSQGLVFETQYF. CDR3 in DNA: TGCGCCAGCAGCCAGGGACTAGTCTTCGAGACCCAGTACTTC. The J gene is TRBJ2-5, the V gene TRBV5-1; 8 bases fit TRBD2. V gave up 4 bases and J gave up 5 bases; unmatched junction bases: 7. Germline assignment: CDR1 SGHRS and CDR2 YFSETQ. The CDR3 loop spans 14 amino acids.

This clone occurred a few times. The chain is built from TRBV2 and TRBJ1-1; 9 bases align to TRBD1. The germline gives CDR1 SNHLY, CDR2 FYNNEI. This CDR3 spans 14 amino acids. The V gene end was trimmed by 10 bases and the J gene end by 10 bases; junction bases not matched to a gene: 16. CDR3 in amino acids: CATRPDRGGFRAFF. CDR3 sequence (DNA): TGTGCCACCCGGCCGGACAGGGGCGGTTTCCGAGCTTTCTTT.

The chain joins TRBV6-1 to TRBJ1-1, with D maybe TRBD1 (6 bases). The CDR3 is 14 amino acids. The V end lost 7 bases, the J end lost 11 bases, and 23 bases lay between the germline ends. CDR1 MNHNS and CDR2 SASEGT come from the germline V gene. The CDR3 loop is CASTQAIGGGMAFF. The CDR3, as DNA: TGTGCCAGCACCCAAGCAATAGGGGGGGGTATGGCTTTCTTT.

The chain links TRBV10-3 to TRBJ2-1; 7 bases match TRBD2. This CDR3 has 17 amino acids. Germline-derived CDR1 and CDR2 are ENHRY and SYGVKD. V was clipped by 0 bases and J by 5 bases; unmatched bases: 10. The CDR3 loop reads CAISESGLTAGDNEQFF. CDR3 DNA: TGTGCCATCAGTGAGTCGGGACTAACCGCTGGGGACAATGAGCAGTTCTTC.

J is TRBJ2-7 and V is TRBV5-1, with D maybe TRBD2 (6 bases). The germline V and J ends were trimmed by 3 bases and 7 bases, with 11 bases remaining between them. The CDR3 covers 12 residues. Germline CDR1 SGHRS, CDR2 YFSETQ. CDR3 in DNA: TGCGCCAGCAGCTGGCCGGGGGAAGAGCAGTACTTC. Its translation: CASSWPGEEQYF. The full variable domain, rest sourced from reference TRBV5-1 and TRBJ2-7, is KAGVTQTPRYLIKTRGQQVTLSCSPISGHRSVSWYQQTPGQGLQFLFEYFSETQRNKGNFPGRFSGRQFSNSRSEMNVSTLELGDSALYLCASSWPGEEQYFGPGTRLTVT.

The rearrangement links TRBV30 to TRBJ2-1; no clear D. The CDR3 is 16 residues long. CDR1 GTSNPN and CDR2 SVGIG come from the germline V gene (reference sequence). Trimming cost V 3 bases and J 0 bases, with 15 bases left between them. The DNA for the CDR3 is TGTGCCTGGAGCTCCTCCCGTTTGAGCTCCTACAATGAGCAGTTCTTC. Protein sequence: CAWSSSRLSSYNEQFF. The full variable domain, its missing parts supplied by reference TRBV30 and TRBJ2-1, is SQTIHQWPATLVQPVGSPLSLECTVEGTSNPNLYWYRQAAGRGLQLLFYSVGIGQISSEVPQNLSASRPQDRQFILSSKKLLLSDSGFYLCAWSSSRLSSYNEQFFGPGTRLTVL.

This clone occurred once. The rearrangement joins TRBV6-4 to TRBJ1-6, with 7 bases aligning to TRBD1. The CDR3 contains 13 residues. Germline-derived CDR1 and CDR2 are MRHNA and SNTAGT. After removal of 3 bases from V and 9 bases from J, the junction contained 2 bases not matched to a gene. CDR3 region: CASSEYRGSPLHF. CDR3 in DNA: TGTGCCAGCAGTGAATACAGGGGTTCACCCCTCCACTTT.

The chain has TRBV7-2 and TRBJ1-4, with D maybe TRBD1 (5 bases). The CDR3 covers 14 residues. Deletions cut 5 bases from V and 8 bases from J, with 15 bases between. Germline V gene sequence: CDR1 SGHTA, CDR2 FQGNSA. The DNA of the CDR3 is TGTGCCAGCAGCGAGGGGATCGGAGCGGAAAAACTGTTTTTT. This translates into CASSEGIGAEKLFF. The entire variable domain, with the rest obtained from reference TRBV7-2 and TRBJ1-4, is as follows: GAGVSQSPSNKVTEKGKDVELRCDPISGHTALYWYRQSLGQGLEFLIYFQGNSAPDKSGLPSDRFSAERTGGSVSTLTIQRTQQEDSAVYLCASSEGIGAEKLFFGSGTQLSVL.

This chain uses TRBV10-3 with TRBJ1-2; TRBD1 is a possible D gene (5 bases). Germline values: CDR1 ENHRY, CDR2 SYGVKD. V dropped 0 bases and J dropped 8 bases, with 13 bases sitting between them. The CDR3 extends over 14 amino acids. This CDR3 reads CAISESAGLGGYTF. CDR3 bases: TGTGCCATCAGTGAGTCAGCAGGGTTAGGCGGCTACACCTTC.

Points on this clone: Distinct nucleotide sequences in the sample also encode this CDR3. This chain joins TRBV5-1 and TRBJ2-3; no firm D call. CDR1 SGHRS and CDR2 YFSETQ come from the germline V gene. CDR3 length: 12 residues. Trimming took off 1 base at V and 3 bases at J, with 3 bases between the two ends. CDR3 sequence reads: CASSLTTDTQYF. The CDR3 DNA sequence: TGCGCCAGCAGCTTGACTACAGATACGCAGTATTTT.

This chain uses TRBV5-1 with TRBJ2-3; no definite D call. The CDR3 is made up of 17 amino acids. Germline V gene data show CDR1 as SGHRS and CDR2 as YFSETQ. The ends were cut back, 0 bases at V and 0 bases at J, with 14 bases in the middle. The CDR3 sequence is CASSLEGFSPSTDTQYF. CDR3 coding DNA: TGCGCCAGCAGCTTGGAAGGGTTTTCCCCTAGCACAGATACGCAGTATTTT. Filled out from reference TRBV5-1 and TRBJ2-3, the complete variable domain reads KAGVTQTPRYLIKTRGQQVTLSCSPISGHRSVSWYQQTPGQGLQFLFEYFSETQRNKGNFPGRFSGRQFSNSRSEMNVSTLELGDSALYLCASSLEGFSPSTDTQYFGPGTRLTVL.

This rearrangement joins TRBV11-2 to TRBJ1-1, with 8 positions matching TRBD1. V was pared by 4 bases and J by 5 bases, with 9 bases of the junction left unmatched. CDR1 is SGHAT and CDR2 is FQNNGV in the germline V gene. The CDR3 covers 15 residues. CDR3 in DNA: TGTGCCAGCAGCTCCCCGACAGGGGCGGGGACTGAAGCTTTCTTT. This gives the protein CASSSPTGAGTEAFF.

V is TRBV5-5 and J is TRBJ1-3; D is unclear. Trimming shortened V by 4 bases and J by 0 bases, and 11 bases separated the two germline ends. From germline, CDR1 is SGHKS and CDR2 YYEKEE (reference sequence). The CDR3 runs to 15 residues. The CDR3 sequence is CASSGMDFSGNTIYF. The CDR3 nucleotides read TGTGCCAGCAGCGGAATGGACTTCTCTGGAAACACCATATATTTT.

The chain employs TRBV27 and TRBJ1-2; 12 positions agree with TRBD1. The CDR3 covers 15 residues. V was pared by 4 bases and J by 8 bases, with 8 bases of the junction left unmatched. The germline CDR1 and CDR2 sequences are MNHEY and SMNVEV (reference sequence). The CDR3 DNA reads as TGTGCCAGCAGTTCCGCGGGACAGGGGGCAGGAGGCTACACCTTC. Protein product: CASSSAGQGAGGYTF.